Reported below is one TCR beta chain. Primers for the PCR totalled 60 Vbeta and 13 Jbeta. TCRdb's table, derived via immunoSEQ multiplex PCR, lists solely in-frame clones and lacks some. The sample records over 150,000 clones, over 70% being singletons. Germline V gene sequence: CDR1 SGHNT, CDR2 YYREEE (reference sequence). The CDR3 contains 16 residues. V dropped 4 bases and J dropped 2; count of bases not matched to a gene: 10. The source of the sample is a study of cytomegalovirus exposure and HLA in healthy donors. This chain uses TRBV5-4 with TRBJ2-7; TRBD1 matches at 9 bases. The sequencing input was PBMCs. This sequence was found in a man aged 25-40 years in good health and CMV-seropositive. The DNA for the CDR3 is TGTGCCAGCAGCCTGATGACCGGGACAGGGCCCTACGAGCAGTACTTC. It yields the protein CASSLMTGTGPYEQYF.